This T cell receptor beta chain stems from a study of draining lymph node invasion in breast cancer (TCRdb year 2020). Background for the entire study: Metastasis in lymph nodes was diagnosed using histology and cytokeratin immunohistochemistry and was confirmed with EpCAM/CD45 flow cytometry. In a separate targeted assay, sorted memory regulatory T cells and memory conventional CD4 T cells were compared across breast cancer tissues by bulk TCR-beta CDR3 sequencing. Matched non-invaded and tumor-invaded tumor-draining lymph nodes plus the primary tumor were contributed by each patient, with both Treg and Tconv subsets profiled. Lymph nodes from about 5 patients were covered by the separate targeted TCR sequencing, and for three of those patients the primary tumors were sequenced as well. Study-wide conclusions, independent of this receptor: Tracking the tumor top-100 clones was possible in just two patients. The data could not determine whether Treg conversion took place in a particular organ or whether converted Tregs recirculated between nodes and tumor. TCRs shared between Treg and Tconv subsets were regarded as suggestive, but not proof, of a common clonal origin. In the targeted TCR-seq data, Tregs appeared more clonally expanded than Tconvs in all tissues, and both subsets were less diverse in tumor than lymph nodes. Within each tissue, roughly 12-22% of Treg TCRs were also found among Tconvs, a result interpreted as suggesting peripheral Treg induction. Detection of some of the top 100 tumor clones in both invaded and non-invaded nodes suggests recirculation between tumor and draining nodes.

CD4+ CD45RA- CD25- cells were sorted as memory conventional CD4 T cells. Tumor-draining lymph nodes were classified as non-invaded or invaded according to absence or presence of metastatic tumor cells. Before staining and sorting, a Miltenyi Pan T Cell isolation kit was used to pre-enrich the T cells. Primary tumors were characterized by immunohistochemistry for estrogen receptor, progesterone receptor, HER2 and Ki-67. Within a few hours after surgery, fresh surgical tissue was processed by cutting the tissue into small fragments. The tissue fragments were enzymatically digested with Liberase TL plus DNase for roughly 20 minutes and then passed through a 40-micrometer strainer. After DAPI live/dead staining, sorting was performed on a BD FACS Aria II with roughly 96-99% purity. The sorted cells were lysed in TCL buffer, and a Norgen Single Cell RNA purification kit, including DNase treatment, was used to purify the RNA.

Library prep was done by bulk RNA-seq. The data were produced on an Illumina HiSeq 2500. The authors' analysis ran thus. In the separate targeted TCR-seq dataset, CDR3 sequences were extracted from raw reads and quantified using MiXCR version 2.1.5 with default parameters. TCR-beta clones in the separate targeted TCR-seq dataset were defined according to the combination of V gene, J gene and CDR3 sequence. In the separate targeted TCR-seq dataset, clones with fewer than three counts were removed, then only the 90% most strongly expressed clones per sample were retained. For each tissue in the separate targeted TCR-seq dataset, Treg-Tconv overlap was calculated by dividing the number of shared clones by the total number of Treg clones and multiplying by 100. The public reads were reanalyzed by TCRdb: fastp trimming at Q25, MiXCR alignment, in-frame beta chains only. Entries that share a CDR3 protein sequence are merged under the most common genes and DNA. These V and J calls originate from TCRdb's pipeline instead of the authors' own analysis. For this sample the table gives about 2,900 distinct CDR3 sequences, of which more than 70% were detected only once. Over 8% of the sample is in the top ten clones.

Note on this clonotype: There is no known antigen for this receptor. The record has no base qualities; no much larger clone is one base away.

Sequencing was performed on sorted memory CD4+ effector T cells from a lymph node. The cell subset or site label on this specimen signifies: CD45RA-negative sorted CD4+ T cells (memory Tconv or effector/memory Treg). The sequence derives from a female donor with luminal breast cancer.

The DNA reads TGTGCCAGCAGCTTGGAGGTCAAAGGGATTCAGTTCTTC. Its protein is CASSLEVKGIQFF. The chain is assembled from TRBV5-4 and TRBJ2-1; no D gene call is confident. According to the germline V gene (reference sequence), CDR1 reads SGHNT and CDR2 reads YYREEE. The CDR3 holds 13 amino acids from the cysteine to the phenylalanine. Solely the CDR3 DNA is kept, with 39 bases framed from the first base. V gives up 0 bases and J gives up 13 bases, and the segment between their germline ends measures 14 bases. With all but the CDR3 taken from the reference TRBV5-4 and TRBJ2-1 genes, the full variable domain is: ETGVTQSPTHLIKTRGQQVTLRCSSQSGHNTVSWYQQALGQGPQFIFQYYREEENGRGNFPPRFSGLQFPNYSSELNVNALELDDSALYLCASSLEVKGIQFFGPGTRLTVL.